What follows are 5 T cell receptor beta chains derived from one specimen sequenced in a study of blood T cell repertoires in COVID-19. TCRdb's table, derived via immunoSEQ multiplex PCR, lists solely in-frame clones and lacks some. This table has some 180,000 clones, just under 85% appearing once. The sample was peripheral blood. These TCRs come from a woman aged 80 or over with COVID-19, enrolled during active disease.

The chain couples TRBV7-2 to TRBJ1-6; weak D call: TRBD1 (5 bases). Per the germline V gene, CDR1 is SGHTA and CDR2 is FQGNSA. This CDR3 comprises 15 residues. V was shortened by 5 bases and J by 7 bases, with 15 bases between the two germline ends. The CDR3 nucleotides are TGTGCCAGCAGCCGTCTCAGGGATGGCAATTCACCCCTCCACTTT. Its protein product is CASSRLRDGNSPLHF.

The chain uses TRBV28 and TRBJ1-2, with D uncertain. CDR1 is MDHEN, CDR2 SYDVKM, per germline. This CDR3 spans 16 amino acids. Trimming cost V 8 bases and J 4 bases, with 23 bases left between them. The CDR3 DNA sequence: TGTGCCAGCGCCTCGTTGAGCGGGCGAAGAGTCTATGGCTACACCTTC. Residues: CASASLSGRRVYGYTF.

The rearrangement joins TRBV5-1 to TRBJ2-7; 11 nucleotides line up with TRBD2. Germline CDR1 reads SGHRS; CDR2 reads YFSETQ. The CDR3 has 15 amino acids. V gave up 1 base and J gave up 2 bases; unmatched junction bases: 2. CDR3 loop: CASSLTSGGAYEQYF. The CDR3 bases are TGCGCCAGCAGCTTGACTAGCGGGGGAGCCTACGAGCAGTACTTC. The whole variable domain, filled in from reference TRBV5-1 and TRBJ2-7, reads KAGVTQTPRYLIKTRGQQVTLSCSPISGHRSVSWYQQTPGQGLQFLFEYFSETQRNKGNFPGRFSGRQFSNSRSEMNVSTLELGDSALYLCASSLTSGGAYEQYFGPGTRLTVT.

J is TRBJ1-3 and V is TRBV9; D might be TRBD1 (5 bases). V was clipped by 0 bases and J by 7 bases, with 11 bases between them. The CDR3 covers 14 residues. Germline lookup yields CDR1 SGDLS and CDR2 YYNGEE. This CDR3 reads CASSVEGRGNTIYF. Here the CDR3 DNA reads TGTGCCAGCAGCGTAGAGGGTAGGGGCAACACCATATATTTT.

This clone appeared once. The chain links TRBV18 to TRBJ2-4; 10 positions agree with TRBD1. Trimming removed 5 bases from V and 10 bases from J; junction bases left unmatched: 11. Germline loops: CDR1 KGHSH, CDR2 LQKENI. CDR3 length: 15 residues. In nucleotides, the CDR3 is TGTGCCAGCTCAGCCGGGACAGGGGCTTTTAGGATTCAGTACTTC. This gives the protein CASSAGTGAFRIQYF.